The 13 T cell receptor beta chains reported below all come from one sample, sequenced in a study of a mutant IDH1 vaccine in newly diagnosed glioma. These receptors have no identified antigens. This sample's time point: week 5, during vaccination. Alongside topical imiquimod, each dose of vaccine comprised 300 ug of mutant IDH1 20-mer peptide. The protocol was immunoSEQ multiplex PCR, while the TCRdb copy is restricted to in-frame clones and leaves out a portion. The sample carries more than 10,000 clones, around 86% recorded once. Sequenced material: PBMCs, taken from a glioma patient whose treatment included an IDH1 peptide vaccine. Source of these receptors: a woman in her thirties or forties with glioma. Some clones in this sample may be carry-over from other donors' samples.

The chain uses TRBV6-1 and TRBJ1-4; no clear D. CDR3 length: 13 amino acids. CDR1 is MNHNS, CDR2 SASEGT, per germline. V dropped 3 bases and J dropped 7 bases, with 9 bases sitting between them. DNA for the CDR3: TGTGCCAGCAGTGAGGGTCTTCGTGAAAAACTGTTTTTT. It codes for CASSEGLREKLFF.

The CDR3 loop reads CASSERSGNTIYF. In nucleotides, the CDR3 is TGTGCCAGCAGTGAACGATCTGGAAACACCATATATTTT. The rearrangement links TRBV6-1 to TRBJ1-3; D uncertain. Germline V gene data show CDR1 as MNHNS and CDR2 as SASEGT. The CDR3 consists of 13 residues. The V end was cut by 2 bases, the J end by 1 base, with 3 bases between.

The chain links TRBV4-1 to TRBJ1-1; D might be TRBD1 (5 bases). The CDR3 runs to 14 residues. The ends were cut back, 2 bases at V and 5 bases at J, with 12 bases in the middle. Germline values: CDR1 MGHRA, CDR2 YSYEKL. The CDR3 nucleotides read TGCGCCAGCAGCCAATTTGGGGGGGGGACTGAAGCTTTCTTT. This codes for CASSQFGGGTEAFF.

The genes are TRBV19 and TRBJ2-1; possibly TRBD1 or TRBD2 for D (7 bases each). The CDR3 has 15 residues. Germline V gene lookup returns CDR1 LNHDA and CDR2 SQIVND (reference sequence). Trimming removed 7 bases at V and 1 base at J, with 14 bases between. CDR3 loop: CASNSGGGSYNEQFF. DNA for the CDR3: TGTGCCAGTAATTCAGGGGGAGGGTCCTACAATGAGCAGTTCTTC.

The V and J genes are TRBV5-4 and TRBJ1-1; 9 bases are shared with TRBD1. Germline V gene data show CDR1 as SGHNT and CDR2 as YYREEE (reference sequence). V lost 4 bases and J lost 10; bases outside the gene matches: 11. This CDR3 is built from 14 residues. The CDR3 nucleotides are TGTGCCAGCAGCCTGCCGGGACAGGGAGGAGGAGCTTTCTTT. Translation gives CASSLPGQGGGAFF.

This clone was observed once. This chain joins TRBV5-1 and TRBJ2-3, with 9 positions matching TRBD2. Germline V CDR1 and CDR2: SGHRS, YFSETQ. Trimming took 2 bases from V and 4 from J; bases not matched to a gene: 8. The CDR3 totals 16 residues. CDR3 amino acids: CASSLLGSGGADTQYF. The DNA of the CDR3 is TGCGCCAGCAGCTTACTAGGTAGCGGGGGTGCAGATACGCAGTATTTT. Combining the CDR3 with reference TRBV5-1 and TRBJ2-3 gives the whole variable domain KAGVTQTPRYLIKTRGQQVTLSCSPISGHRSVSWYQQTPGQGLQFLFEYFSETQRNKGNFPGRFSGRQFSNSRSEMNVSTLELGDSALYLCASSLLGSGGADTQYFGPGTRLTVL.

The gene calls are TRBV7-8 and TRBJ1-4; the D is unclear. The CDR3 length is 15 residues. The germline V gene encodes CDR1 SGHVS and CDR2 FQNEAQ. V was pared by 1 base and J by 10 bases, with 16 bases between. The CDR3 protein is CASSLVPGLGGKLFF. The CDR3 coding sequence is TGTGCCAGCAGCTTAGTGCCCGGGTTAGGAGGAAAACTGTTTTTT.

This clone was detected only once. The V and J genes are TRBV4-1 and TRBJ2-1, with a possible D match to TRBD1 (5 bases). V dropped 2 bases and J dropped 6 bases, with 17 bases sitting between them. This CDR3 region has 16 residues. Germline CDR1 reads MGHRA; CDR2 reads YSYEKL. CDR3 protein: CASSQSLVGPSNEQFF. The CDR3 nucleotides read TGCGCCAGCAGCCAAAGCTTAGTGGGGCCTAGCAATGAGCAGTTCTTC.

The rearrangement joins TRBV15 to TRBJ2-7; D unresolved. Germline-derived CDR1 and CDR2 are LNHNV and YYDKDF (reference sequence). V lost 0 bases, J lost 7 bases, and 16 bases lay in between. The CDR3 runs 15 residues. As DNA, the CDR3 is TGTGCCACCAGCAGAGATGTTCAGGCCACCTTGGAGCAGTACTTC. The encoded protein is CATSRDVQATLEQYF.

The chain uses TRBV5-4 and TRBJ1-3; D may be TRBD1 (5 bases). Trimming cost V 0 bases and J 6 bases, with 10 bases left between them. This CDR3 region has 14 residues. CDR1 and CDR2 from the germline V gene are SGHNT and YYREEE (reference sequence). The CDR3 region is CASSLGGLENTIYF. The DNA for the CDR3 is TGTGCCAGCAGCTTGGGGGGGTTGGAAAACACCATATATTTT.

The CDR3 spells CASSLYRRLGRHYEQYF. The CDR3 DNA reads TGTGCCAGCAGTTTATATAGGCGGCTTGGCAGGCACTACGAGCAGTACTTC. J is TRBJ2-7 and V is TRBV28; the D is unclear. With 1 base removed from V and 3 bases from J, the gap between germline ends came to 19 bases. The CDR3 consists of 17 residues. CDR1 is MDHEN and CDR2 is SYDVKM in the germline V gene.

This chain uses TRBV28 with TRBJ2-1, with TRBD2 as a possible D gene (5 bases). The germline V and J ends were trimmed by 2 bases and 9 bases, with 14 bases remaining between them. The CDR3 has 14 amino acids. Germline-derived CDR1 and CDR2 are MDHEN and SYDVKM. Here the CDR3 reads CASSLPTRFSEQFF. Here the CDR3 DNA reads TGTGCCAGCAGTTTACCAACTAGGTTCAGTGAGCAGTTCTTC.

This sequence joins TRBV5-1 and TRBJ2-3; 7 bases fit TRBD2. CDR1 and CDR2 from the germline V gene are SGHRS and YFSETQ. The ends lost 0 bases at V and 2 bases at J; junction bases unmatched: 3. The CDR3 has 15 residues. The CDR3 nucleotides read TGCGCCAGCAGCTTGGATCGGGGGGACACAGATACGCAGTATTTT. Protein product: CASSLDRGDTDTQYF.